The T cell receptor beta chain described here comes from a study of cytomegalovirus exposure and HLA in healthy donors. Turning to the study itself: The same platform as the roughly 670 first-cohort repertoires was used for the 120 validation repertoires, a later analysis reported.

The CDR3 consists of 16 residues. With 1 base clipped from V and 3 bases from J, the junction kept 7 bases outside the gene matches. Germline V gene data show CDR1 as SEHNR and CDR2 as FQNEAQ (reference sequence). This clone was counted a single time. Its specificity is unknown. Overall study findings and caveats: TCR sequences were mostly rare, though some public TCRs occurred in many donors.

Clones were read by immunoSEQ multiplex PCR, and TCRdb kept only the in-frame ones, dropping some. The sample carries under 75,000 clones, 80% to 95% recorded once. The sequenced sample was PBMCs. This TCR was recovered from a man younger than 35 in good health and CMV-seropositive. The genes are TRBV7-9 and TRBJ2-3, with 7 bases matching TRBD1. CDR3 amino acids: CASSLVAGGLTDTQYF. CDR3 bases: TGTGCCAGCAGCTTAGTGGCAGGGGGTCTGACAGATACGCAGTATTTT.